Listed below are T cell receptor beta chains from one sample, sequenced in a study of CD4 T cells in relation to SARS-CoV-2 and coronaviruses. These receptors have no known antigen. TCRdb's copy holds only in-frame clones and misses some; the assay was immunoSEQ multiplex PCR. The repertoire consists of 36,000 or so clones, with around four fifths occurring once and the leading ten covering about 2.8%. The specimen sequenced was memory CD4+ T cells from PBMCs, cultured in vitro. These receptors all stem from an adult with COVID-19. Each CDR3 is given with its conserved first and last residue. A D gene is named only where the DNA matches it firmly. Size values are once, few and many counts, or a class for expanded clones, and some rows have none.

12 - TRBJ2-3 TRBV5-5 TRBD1 CASSSGGDTQYF TGTGCCAGCAGCTCAGGGGGAGATACGCAGTATTTT
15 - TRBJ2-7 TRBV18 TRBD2 CASSPSSGSLFEQYF TGTGCCAGCTCACCATCTAGCGGGAGTTTGTTTGAGCAGTACTTC
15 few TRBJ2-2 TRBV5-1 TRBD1 CASTRTGWGSGELFF TGCGCCAGCACCCGGACAGGATGGGGTTCCGGGGAGCTGTTTTTT
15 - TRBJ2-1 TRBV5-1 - CASSFGTLSYNEQFF TGCGCCAGCAGCTTCGGGACTCTCTCCTACAATGAGCAGTTCTTC
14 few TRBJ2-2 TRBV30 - CAGEQERNTGELFF TGTGCCGGGGAACAGGAACGGAACACCGGGGAGCTGTTTTTT
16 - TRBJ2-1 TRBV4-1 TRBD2 CASSSLGLAGNNEQFF TGCGCCAGCAGCTCCCTCGGACTAGCTGGGAACAATGAGCAGTTCTTC
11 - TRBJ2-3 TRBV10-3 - CAISEGDTQYF TGTGCCATCAGTGAGGGAGATACGCAGTATTTT
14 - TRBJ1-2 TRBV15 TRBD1 CATATATGDYGYTF TGTGCCACAGCCACAGCGACAGGGGACTATGGCTACACCTTC
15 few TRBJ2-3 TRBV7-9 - CASSLTGLSTDTQYF TGTGCCAGCAGCTTAACGGGACTTAGCACAGATACGCAGTATTTT
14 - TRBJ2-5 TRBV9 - CASSKSGGDGTQYF TGTGCCAGCAGCAAATCAGGGGGGGACGGGACCCAGTACTTC
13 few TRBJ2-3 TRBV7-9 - CASSLRTGYTQYF TGTGCCAGCAGCTTAAGAACGGGATACACGCAGTATTTT
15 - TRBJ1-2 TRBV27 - CASSLSGTTNYGYTF TGTGCCAGCAGTTTATCCGGGACAACTAACTATGGCTACACCTTC
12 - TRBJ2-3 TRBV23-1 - CASSHLRDTQYF TGCGCCAGCAGTCATCTTCGAGATACGCAGTATTTT
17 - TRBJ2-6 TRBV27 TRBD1 CASSLSGGWVGANVLTF TGTGCCAGCAGTTTATCAGGGGGCTGGGTTGGGGCCAACGTCCTGACTTTC
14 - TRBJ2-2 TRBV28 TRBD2 CASSRLAGTGELFF TGTGCCAGCAGTCGACTAGCGGGAACCGGGGAGCTGTTTTTT
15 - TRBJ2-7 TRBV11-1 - CASSPRGGDRYEQYF TGTGCCAGCAGCCCTAGGGGCGGCGACCGATACGAGCAGTACTTC
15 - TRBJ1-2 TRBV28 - CASTSAQAPNYGYTF TGTGCCAGCACGTCAGCCCAGGCCCCTAACTATGGCTACACCTTC
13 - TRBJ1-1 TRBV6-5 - CASSLDMNTEAFF TGTGCCAGCAGTTTGGATATGAACACTGAAGCTTTCTTT
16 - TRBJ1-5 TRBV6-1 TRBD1 CASSDTDRGISQPQHF TGTGCCAGCAGTGATACGGACAGGGGTATCAGTCAGCCCCAGCATTTT
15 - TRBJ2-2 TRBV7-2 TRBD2 CASSLAGKNTGELFF TGTGCCAGCAGCCTAGCGGGAAAGAACACCGGGGAGCTGTTTTTT
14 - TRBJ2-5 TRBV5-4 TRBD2 CASSYWTSAETQYF TGTGCCAGCAGCTATTGGACTAGCGCGGAGACCCAGTACTTC
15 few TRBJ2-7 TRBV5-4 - CASSHATGGKLEQYF TGTGCCAGCAGCCACGCCACGGGTGGAAAATTGGAGCAGTACTTC
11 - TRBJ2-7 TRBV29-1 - CSVGRGDEQYF TGCAGCGTTGGTAGGGGGGACGAGCAGTACTTC
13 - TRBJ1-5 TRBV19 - CASSISTNQPQHF TGTGCCAGTAGTATTTCTACCAATCAGCCCCAGCATTTT
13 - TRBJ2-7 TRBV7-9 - CASSSSGSYEQYF TGTGCCAGCAGCTCGAGCGGTTCCTACGAGCAGTACTTC
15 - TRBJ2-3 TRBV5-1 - CASASGQWVTDTQYF TGCGCCAGCGCCTCAGGACAGTGGGTCACAGATACGCAGTATTTT
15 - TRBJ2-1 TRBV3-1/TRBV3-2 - CASSQDTNFYNEQFF TGTGCCAGCAGCCAAGATACCAATTTCTACAATGAGCAGTTCTTC
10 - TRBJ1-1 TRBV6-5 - CASITAEAFF TGTGCCAGCATAACAGCTGAAGCTTTCTTT
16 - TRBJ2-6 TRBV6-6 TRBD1 CASSSQGADGANVLTF TGTGCCAGCAGTTCCCAGGGGGCGGATGGGGCCAACGTCCTGACTTTC
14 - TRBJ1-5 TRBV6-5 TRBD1 CASSNQGAYQPQHF TGTGCCAGCAGTAATCAGGGGGCTTATCAGCCCCAGCATTTT
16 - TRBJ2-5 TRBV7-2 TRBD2 CASSLGGLARGETQYF TGTGCCAGCAGCTTAGGTGGGCTCGCGCGGGGGGAGACCCAGTACTTC
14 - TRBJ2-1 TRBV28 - CASSTALYYNEQFF TGTGCCAGCAGTACGGCTCTCTATTACAATGAGCAGTTCTTC
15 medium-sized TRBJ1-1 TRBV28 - CASSFMGRESTEAFF TGTGCCAGCAGTTTTATGGGCAGGGAAAGCACTGAAGCTTTCTTT
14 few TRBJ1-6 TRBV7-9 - CASSFDTNPPPLHF TGTGCCAGCAGCTTCGACACCAACCCCCCACCCCTCCACTTT
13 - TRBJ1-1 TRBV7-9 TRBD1 CASSRQGDTEAFF TGTGCCAGCAGCCGACAGGGGGATACTGAAGCTTTCTTT
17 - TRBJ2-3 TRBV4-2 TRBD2 CASSQEVAGGRTDTQYF TGTGCCAGCAGCCAAGAAGTAGCGGGGGGACGCACAGATACGCAGTATTTT
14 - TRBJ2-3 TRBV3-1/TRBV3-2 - CASSQGVSTDTQYF TGTGCCAGCAGCCAAGGGGTCTCCACAGATACGCAGTATTTT
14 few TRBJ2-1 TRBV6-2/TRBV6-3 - CASSYSSSYNEQFF TGTGCCAGCAGTTACAGCAGCTCCTACAATGAGCAGTTCTTC
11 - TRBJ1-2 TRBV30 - CAWRYNYGYTF TGTGCCTGGCGATATAACTATGGCTACACCTTC
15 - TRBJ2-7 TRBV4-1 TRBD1 CASSQEGQGPSEQYF TGCGCCAGCAGCCAGGAGGGACAGGGGCCCTCCGAGCAGTACTTC
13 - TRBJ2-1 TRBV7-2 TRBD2 CASSLVREGEQFF TGTGCCAGCAGCTTAGTGCGGGAGGGGGAGCAGTTCTTC
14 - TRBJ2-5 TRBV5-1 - CASSSPRGGETQYF TGCGCCAGCAGCTCCCCGAGAGGTGGGGAGACCCAGTACTTC
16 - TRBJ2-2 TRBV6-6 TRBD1 CASSLTGTDNAGELFF TGTGCCAGCAGCCTTACCGGGACAGACAACGCCGGGGAGCTGTTTTTT
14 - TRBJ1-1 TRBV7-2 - CASSYRGGNTEAFF TGTGCCAGCAGCTACCGAGGGGGAAACACTGAAGCTTTCTTT
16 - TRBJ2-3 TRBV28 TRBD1 CASSLFGTGLTDTQYF TGTGCCAGCAGTTTATTTGGGACAGGACTCACAGATACGCAGTATTTT
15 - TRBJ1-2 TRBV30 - CAWSVSFGLSYGYTF TGTGCCTGGAGTGTATCTTTTGGGCTGTCCTATGGCTACACCTTC
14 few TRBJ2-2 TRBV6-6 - CASSYSRSTGELFF TGTGCCAGCAGTTACTCCCGTAGCACCGGGGAGCTGTTTTTT
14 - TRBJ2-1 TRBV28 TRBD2 CASSFFSAGGEQFF TGTGCCAGCAGTTTTTTCTCGGCGGGAGGTGAGCAGTTCTTC
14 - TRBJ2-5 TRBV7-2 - CASSLDQGPRTQYF TGTGCCAGCAGCTTAGATCAGGGGCCCAGGACCCAGTACTTC
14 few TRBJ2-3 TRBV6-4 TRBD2 CASSDSRETDTQYF TGTGCCAGCAGTGACTCGCGGGAGACAGATACGCAGTATTTT
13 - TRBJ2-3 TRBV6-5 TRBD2 CASELAGADTQYF TGTGCCAGCGAACTAGCGGGCGCAGATACGCAGTATTTT
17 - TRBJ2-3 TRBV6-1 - CASSEAYGTSLFGTQYF TGTGCCAGCAGTGAAGCATACGGGACAAGTCTCTTCGGTACGCAGTATTTT
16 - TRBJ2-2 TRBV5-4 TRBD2 CASSLELAGGIGELFF TGTGCCAGCAGCTTGGAACTAGCGGGGGGGATAGGGGAGCTGTTTTTT
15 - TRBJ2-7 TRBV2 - CASSPLGASAYEQYF TGTGCCAGCAGTCCGTTGGGGGCGAGCGCCTACGAGCAGTACTTC